The clone carrying this T cell receptor (beta chain) has just one count. Germline CDR1 MGHRA, CDR2 YSYEKL. The CDR3 has 15 amino acids. The V and J ends lost 0 bases and 5 bases, in that order; junction bases with no gene match: 3. The protocol was immunoSEQ multiplex PCR, while the TCRdb copy is restricted to in-frame clones and leaves out a portion. The sample carries around 58,000 clones, approximately 82% recorded once. This record comes from a study of blood T cell repertoires in COVID-19. The overall study: Whether acute or convalescent, the COVID-19 samples came from the United States, Italy and Spain. PBMCs, B-cell-depleted T cells, or T cells were the source of the cDNA or gDNA that made up the material.

The TCR was taken from a human donor in a cohort sampled during active COVID-19. What was sequenced was peripheral blood. The chain couples TRBV4-1 to TRBJ1-1; 10 nucleotides align to TRBD1. As DNA, the CDR3 is TGCGCCAGCAGCCAAGATGGACAGGGGGGGACTGAAGCTTTCTTT. Protein product: CASSQDGQGGTEAFF.